The entry that follows covers one TCR beta chain sequence. This sample was included in a study of blood T cell repertoires in COVID-19. Study information: Italy, Spain and the United States were the sources of the convalescent and acute COVID-19 samples. PBMCs, B-cell-depleted T cells, or T cells provided the cDNA or gDNA that made up the material.

Germline CDR1 reads WNHNN; CDR2 reads SYGVQD (reference sequence). Deletions cut 9 bases from V and 1 base from J, with 21 bases between. This CDR3 has 16 residues. In the source study's methods: Using reference gene primer amplification, nucleated cell counts were estimated. Profiling relied on immunoSEQ multiplex PCR, and the TCRdb table lists in-frame clones only, not all of them. For V, J and clone size, that table is used; D and trimming come from the DNA. The table shows 210,000 or so clones, with 89% occurring only once. The V gene is TRBV10-1, the J gene TRBJ2-5, with a possible D match to TRBD1 (6 bases). This sequence originates from a woman between 35 and 50 years old with acute or convalescent COVID-19. The source material was peripheral blood. This CDR3 reads CARRGCTRTVQETQYF. Written as DNA, the CDR3 is TGCGCCAGGAGGGGATGCACAAGGACAGTCCAAGAGACCCAGTACTTC.